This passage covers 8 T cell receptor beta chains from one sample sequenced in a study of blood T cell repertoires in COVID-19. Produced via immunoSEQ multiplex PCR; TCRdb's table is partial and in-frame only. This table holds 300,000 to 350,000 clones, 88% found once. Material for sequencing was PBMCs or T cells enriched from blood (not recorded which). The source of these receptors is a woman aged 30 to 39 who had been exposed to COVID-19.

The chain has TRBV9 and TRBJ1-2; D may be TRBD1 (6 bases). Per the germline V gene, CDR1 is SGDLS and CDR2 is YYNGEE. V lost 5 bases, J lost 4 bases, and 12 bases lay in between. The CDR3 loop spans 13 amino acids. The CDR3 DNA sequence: TGTGCCAGCAGGAGCACAGGGACCTATGGCTACACCTTC. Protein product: CASRSTGTYGYTF.

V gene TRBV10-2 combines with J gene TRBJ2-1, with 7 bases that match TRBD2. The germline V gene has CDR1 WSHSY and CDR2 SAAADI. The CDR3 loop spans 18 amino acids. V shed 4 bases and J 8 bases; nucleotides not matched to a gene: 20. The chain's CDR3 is CASSGGEGRGSFNHEQFF. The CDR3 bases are TGCGCCAGCAGTGGGGGGGAGGGTCGCGGGAGTTTTAATCATGAGCAGTTCTTC.

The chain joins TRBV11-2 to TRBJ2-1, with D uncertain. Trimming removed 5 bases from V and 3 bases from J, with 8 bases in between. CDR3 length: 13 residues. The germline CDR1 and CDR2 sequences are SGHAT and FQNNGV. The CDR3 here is CASSAEIYNEQFF. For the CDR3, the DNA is TGTGCCAGCAGCGCGGAGATCTACAATGAGCAGTTCTTC.

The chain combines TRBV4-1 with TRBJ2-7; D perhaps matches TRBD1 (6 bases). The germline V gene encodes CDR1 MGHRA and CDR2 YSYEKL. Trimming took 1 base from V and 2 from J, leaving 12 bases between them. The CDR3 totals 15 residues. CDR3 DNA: TGCGCCAGCAGCCAAGGCAAGGGGGTCGCCTACGAGCAGTACTTC. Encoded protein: CASSQGKGVAYEQYF.

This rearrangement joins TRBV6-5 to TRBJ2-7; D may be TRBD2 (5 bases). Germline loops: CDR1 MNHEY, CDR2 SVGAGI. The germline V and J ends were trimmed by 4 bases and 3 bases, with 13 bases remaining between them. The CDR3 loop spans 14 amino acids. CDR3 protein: CASSSEGGFYEQYF. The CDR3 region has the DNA TGTGCCAGCAGTTCTGAGGGCGGCTTCTACGAGCAGTACTTC.

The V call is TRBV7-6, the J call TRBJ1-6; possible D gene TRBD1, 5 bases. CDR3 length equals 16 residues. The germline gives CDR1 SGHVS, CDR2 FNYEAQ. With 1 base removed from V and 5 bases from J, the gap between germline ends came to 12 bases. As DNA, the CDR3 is TGTGCCAGCAGCTTAGAGGGCAGGGCGCATAATTCACCCCTCCACTTT. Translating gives CASSLEGRAHNSPLHF.

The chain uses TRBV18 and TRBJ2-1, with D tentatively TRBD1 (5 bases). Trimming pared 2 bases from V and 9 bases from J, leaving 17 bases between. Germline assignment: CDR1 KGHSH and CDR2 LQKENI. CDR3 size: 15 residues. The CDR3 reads CASSPIIGGAGEQFF. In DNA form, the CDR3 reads TGTGCCAGCTCACCAATTATAGGTGGGGCCGGTGAGCAGTTCTTC.

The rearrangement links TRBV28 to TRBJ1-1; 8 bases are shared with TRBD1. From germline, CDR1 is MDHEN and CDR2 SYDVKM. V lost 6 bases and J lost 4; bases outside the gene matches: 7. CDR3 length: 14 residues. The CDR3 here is CASSSGTGGTEAFF. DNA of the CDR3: TGTGCCAGCAGCTCCGGGACAGGCGGCACTGAAGCTTTCTTT.